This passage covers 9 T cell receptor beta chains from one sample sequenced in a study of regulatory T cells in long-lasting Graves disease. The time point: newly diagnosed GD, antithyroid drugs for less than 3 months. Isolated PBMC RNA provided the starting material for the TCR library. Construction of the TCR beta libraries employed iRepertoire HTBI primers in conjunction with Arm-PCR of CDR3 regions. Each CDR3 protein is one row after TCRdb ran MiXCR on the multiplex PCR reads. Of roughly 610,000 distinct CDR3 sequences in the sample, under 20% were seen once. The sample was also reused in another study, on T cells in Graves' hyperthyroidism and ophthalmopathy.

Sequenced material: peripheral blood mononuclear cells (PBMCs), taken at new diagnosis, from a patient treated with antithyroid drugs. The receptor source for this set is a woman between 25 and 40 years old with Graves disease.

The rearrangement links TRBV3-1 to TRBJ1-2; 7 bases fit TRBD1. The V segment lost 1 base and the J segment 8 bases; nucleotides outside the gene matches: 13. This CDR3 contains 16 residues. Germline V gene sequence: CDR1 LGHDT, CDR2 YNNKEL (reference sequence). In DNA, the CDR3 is TGTGCCAGCAGCCAAGCCAAGGGGGCCCTTCTTTTGGGCTACACCTTC. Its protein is CASSQAKGALLLGYTF.

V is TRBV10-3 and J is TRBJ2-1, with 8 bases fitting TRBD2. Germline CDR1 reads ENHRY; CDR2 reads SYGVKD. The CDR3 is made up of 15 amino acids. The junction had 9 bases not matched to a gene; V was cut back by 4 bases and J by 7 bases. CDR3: CAISARVGRDNEQFF. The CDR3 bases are TGTGCCATCAGTGCCAGGGTCGGGAGGGATAATGAGCAGTTCTTC.

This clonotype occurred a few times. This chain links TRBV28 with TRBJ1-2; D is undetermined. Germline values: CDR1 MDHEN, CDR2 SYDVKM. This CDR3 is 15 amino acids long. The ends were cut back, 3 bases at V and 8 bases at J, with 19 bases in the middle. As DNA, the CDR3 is TGTGCCAGCAGTTTTGAGCAGGAAGCCTCGCGGGGCTACACCTTC. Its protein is CASSFEQEASRGYTF.

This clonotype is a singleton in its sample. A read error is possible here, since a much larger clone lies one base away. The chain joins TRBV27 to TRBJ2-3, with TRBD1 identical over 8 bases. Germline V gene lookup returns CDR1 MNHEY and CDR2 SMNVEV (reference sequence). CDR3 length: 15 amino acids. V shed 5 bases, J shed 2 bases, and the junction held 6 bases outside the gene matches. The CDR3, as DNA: TGTGCCAGCAGTGCCAGGGGGCCCCACACAGATACGCAGTATTTT. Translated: CASSARGPHTDTQYF.

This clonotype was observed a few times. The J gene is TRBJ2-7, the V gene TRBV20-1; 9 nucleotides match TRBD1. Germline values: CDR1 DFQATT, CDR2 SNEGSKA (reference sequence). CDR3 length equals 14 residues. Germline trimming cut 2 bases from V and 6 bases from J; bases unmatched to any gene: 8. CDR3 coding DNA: TGCAGTGCTAGACTACCCGGGACAGGGCTCGAGCAGTACTTC. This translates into CSARLPGTGLEQYF.

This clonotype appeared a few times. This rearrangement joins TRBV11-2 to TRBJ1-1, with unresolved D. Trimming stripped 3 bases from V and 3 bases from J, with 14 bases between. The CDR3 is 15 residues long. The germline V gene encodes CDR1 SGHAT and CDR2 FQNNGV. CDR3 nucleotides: TGTGCCAGCAGCTTCTATAGGGATAAGGACACTGAAGCTTTCTTT. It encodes CASSFYRDKDTEAFF.

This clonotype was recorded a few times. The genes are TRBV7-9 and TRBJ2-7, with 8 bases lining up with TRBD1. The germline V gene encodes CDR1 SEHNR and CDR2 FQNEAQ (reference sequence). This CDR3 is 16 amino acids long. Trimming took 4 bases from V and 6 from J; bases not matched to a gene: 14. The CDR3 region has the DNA TGTGCCAGCAGCTATTTGGCACCGACAGGGGCGGGCGAGCAGTACTTC. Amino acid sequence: CASSYLAPTGAGEQYF.

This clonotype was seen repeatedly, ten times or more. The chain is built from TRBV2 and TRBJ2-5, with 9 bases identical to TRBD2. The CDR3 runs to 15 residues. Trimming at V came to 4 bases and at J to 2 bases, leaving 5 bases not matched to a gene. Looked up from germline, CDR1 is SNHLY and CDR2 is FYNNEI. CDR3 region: CASSAWAGGQETQYF. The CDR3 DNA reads TGTGCCAGCAGTGCATGGGCGGGAGGGCAAGAGACCCAGTACTTC.

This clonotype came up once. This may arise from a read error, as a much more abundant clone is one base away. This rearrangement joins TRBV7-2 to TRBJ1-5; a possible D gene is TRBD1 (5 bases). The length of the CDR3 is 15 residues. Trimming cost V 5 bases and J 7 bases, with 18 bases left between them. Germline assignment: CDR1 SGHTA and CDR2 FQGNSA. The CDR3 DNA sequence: TGTACCAGCAGCCCCGGGGGGGGGATGAGCCAGCCCCAGCATTTT. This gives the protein CTSSPGGGMSQPQHF.